A selection of T cell receptor beta chains follows, all from one sample in a study of siplizumab effects on memory and regulatory T cells. Sequencing used immunoSEQ multiplex PCR; TCRdb keeps in-frame clones, though not all of them. The table has fewer than 100,000 clones, 94% seen once. The material sequenced was non-Treg CD4+ T cells sorted from blood. These TCRs come from a human donor in good health. Both conserved end residues are part of each CDR3. D genes are given only for firm matches. A row's size may be missing; if present it is once, few, many or a size class.

d_call: NA
v_call: TRBV7-6
clone_size: NA
j_call: TRBJ2-5
cdr3_nt: TGTGCCAGCAGCTTAGTTCGGCAGGTTGGTCTGGCACAAGAGACCCAGTACTTC
cdr3_aa: CASSLVRQVGLAQETQYF

d_call: NA
v_call: TRBV2
clone_size: NA
j_call: TRBJ2-7
cdr3_nt: TGTGCCAGCAGTGAAGGGGGAGTCGGCGAGCAGTACTTC
cdr3_aa: CASSEGGVGEQYF

d_call: NA
v_call: TRBV10-1
clone_size: NA
j_call: TRBJ2-1
cdr3_nt: TGCGCCAGCAGTGAAACAGGGCGGAATGAGCAGTTCTTC
cdr3_aa: CASSETGRNEQFF

d_call: TRBD1
v_call: TRBV19
clone_size: NA
j_call: TRBJ2-3
cdr3_nt: TGTGCCAGTAGAAAACAGGGGACAGATACGCAGTATTTT
cdr3_aa: CASRKQGTDTQYF

d_call: NA
v_call: TRBV4-3
clone_size: NA
j_call: TRBJ1-1
cdr3_nt: TGCGCCAGCAGCCAGAGCCTGAACACTGAAGCTTTCTTT
cdr3_aa: CASSQSLNTEAFF

d_call: NA
v_call: TRBV30
clone_size: NA
j_call: TRBJ1-2
cdr3_nt: TGTGCCTGGAGTGCCTTTGGGGGCCTTGAATATGGCTACACCTTC
cdr3_aa: CAWSAFGGLEYGYTF

d_call: NA
v_call: TRBV30
clone_size: NA
j_call: TRBJ2-2
cdr3_nt: TGTGCCTGGAGTGTATTGAAGGTGGGGTTATACACCGGGGAGCTGTTTTTT
cdr3_aa: CAWSVLKVGLYTGELFF

d_call: TRBD1
v_call: TRBV5-5
clone_size: NA
j_call: TRBJ2-1
cdr3_nt: TGTGCCAGCAGCTTGGTTACAGGGGGGTACAATGAGCAGTTCTTC
cdr3_aa: CASSLVTGGYNEQFF

d_call: NA
v_call: TRBV29-1
clone_size: NA
j_call: TRBJ2-1
cdr3_nt: TGCAGCGTCGACCCTTGGGATATCGGTGAGCAGTTCTTC
cdr3_aa: CSVDPWDIGEQFF

d_call: NA
v_call: TRBV19
clone_size: few
j_call: TRBJ1-2
cdr3_nt: TGTGCCAGCACGTATGCTAACTATGGCTACACCTTC
cdr3_aa: CASTYANYGYTF

d_call: NA
v_call: TRBV6-1
clone_size: once
j_call: TRBJ1-2
cdr3_nt: TGTGCCAGCGCCGGGCGGGGGGGAGCTAACTATGGCTACACCTTC
cdr3_aa: CASAGRGGANYGYTF

d_call: NA
v_call: TRBV27
clone_size: NA
j_call: TRBJ2-1
cdr3_nt: TGTGCCAGCAGTTTGGGAAGGGGCGATCCCAATGAGCAGTTCTTC
cdr3_aa: CASSLGRGDPNEQFF

d_call: TRBD2
v_call: TRBV6-5
clone_size: NA
j_call: TRBJ2-7
cdr3_nt: TGTGCCAGCAGATTCAGCGGGAGCTACGAGCAGTACTTC
cdr3_aa: CASRFSGSYEQYF

d_call: NA
v_call: TRBV11-2
clone_size: once
j_call: TRBJ1-6
cdr3_nt: TGTGCCAGCAGCTTAACGGGGAAGGGTTCACCCCTCCACTTT
cdr3_aa: CASSLTGKGSPLHF

d_call: TRBD2
v_call: TRBV19
clone_size: NA
j_call: TRBJ2-4
cdr3_nt: TGTGCCAGTAGATCCGCCCGGACTAGCCGATGGGACATTCAGTACTTC
cdr3_aa: CASRSARTSRWDIQYF

d_call: NA
v_call: TRBV2
clone_size: once
j_call: TRBJ1-1
cdr3_nt: TGTGCCAGCAGTGAAGGAGGCTCTGAAGCTTTCTTT
cdr3_aa: CASSEGGSEAFF

d_call: TRBD2
v_call: TRBV19
clone_size: NA
j_call: TRBJ2-5
cdr3_nt: TGTGCCAGTAGAGCGGGGGGCGGGAGTTCGATGGAGACCCAGTACTTC
cdr3_aa: CASRAGGGSSMETQYF

d_call: NA
v_call: TRBV10-1
clone_size: NA
j_call: TRBJ1-6
cdr3_nt: TGCGCCAGCAGTGGAGGGGTCGGGAATTCACCCCTCCACTTT
cdr3_aa: CASSGGVGNSPLHF

d_call: TRBD1
v_call: TRBV11-1
clone_size: NA
j_call: TRBJ2-5
cdr3_nt: TGTGCCAGCAGACAGACAGGGGATGAGACCCAGTACTTC
cdr3_aa: CASRQTGDETQYF

d_call: NA
v_call: TRBV7-3
clone_size: once
j_call: TRBJ2-3
cdr3_nt: TGTGCCAGCAGCCCCCCCAGCACAGATACGCAGTATTTT
cdr3_aa: CASSPPSTDTQYF

d_call: TRBD1
v_call: TRBV13
clone_size: NA
j_call: TRBJ1-1
cdr3_nt: TGTGCCAGCAGCTTACGACAGGGGGCCACTGAAGCTTTCTTT
cdr3_aa: CASSLRQGATEAFF

d_call: NA
v_call: TRBV14
clone_size: NA
j_call: TRBJ2-1
cdr3_nt: TGTGCCAGCAGCCCCCTGTGGGGACATCCGGGGGGTGAGCAGTTCTTC
cdr3_aa: CASSPLWGHPGGEQFF

d_call: NA
v_call: TRBV9
clone_size: NA
j_call: TRBJ1-1
cdr3_nt: TGTGCCAGCAGCGTAGAGGGGCAGGGCACTGAAGCTTTCTTT
cdr3_aa: CASSVEGQGTEAFF

d_call: NA
v_call: TRBV19
clone_size: NA
j_call: TRBJ1-4
cdr3_nt: TGTGCCAGTTTTGGCCCTCCCGACGGGGAAAAACTGTTTTTT
cdr3_aa: CASFGPPDGEKLFF

d_call: NA
v_call: TRBV28
clone_size: NA
j_call: TRBJ2-3
cdr3_nt: TGTGCCAGCAGGGCACGGACTGCAGCTAGCACAGATACGCAGTATTTT
cdr3_aa: CASRARTAASTDTQYF

d_call: NA
v_call: TRBV12-5
clone_size: NA
j_call: TRBJ2-3
cdr3_nt: TGTGCTAGTGGTTTGATGGCAGATACGCAGTATTTT
cdr3_aa: CASGLMADTQYF

d_call: NA
v_call: TRBV5-1
clone_size: once
j_call: TRBJ2-3
cdr3_nt: TGCGCCAGCAGCTTGGATGGGGTTAGCACAGATACGCAGTATTTT
cdr3_aa: CASSLDGVSTDTQYF

d_call: NA
v_call: TRBV6-6
clone_size: NA
j_call: TRBJ1-5
cdr3_nt: TGTGCCAGCATACCAGCCCCAGGGAAGGCGGATCAGCCCCAGCATTTT
cdr3_aa: CASIPAPGKADQPQHF

d_call: NA
v_call: TRBV28
clone_size: NA
j_call: TRBJ2-7
cdr3_nt: TGTGCCAGCAGTTTCGCCGGGGCCTCGGGGAGATACGAGCAGTACTTC
cdr3_aa: CASSFAGASGRYEQYF

d_call: NA
v_call: TRBV7-3
clone_size: NA
j_call: TRBJ2-1
cdr3_nt: TGTGCCAGCAGCTTAATGCCGGGCAGATACAATGAGCAGTTCTTC
cdr3_aa: CASSLMPGRYNEQFF

d_call: NA
v_call: TRBV5-1
clone_size: NA
j_call: TRBJ1-1
cdr3_nt: TGCGCCAGCAGCTTGAGACAGGATAACACTGAAGCTTTCTTT
cdr3_aa: CASSLRQDNTEAFF

d_call: NA
v_call: TRBV7-6
clone_size: NA
j_call: TRBJ2-7
cdr3_nt: TGTGCCAGCAGCTTAGGGGGCGGGGTAGGAGAGCAGTACTTC
cdr3_aa: CASSLGGGVGEQYF

d_call: TRBD2
v_call: TRBV5-1
clone_size: NA
j_call: TRBJ2-2
cdr3_nt: TGCGCCAGCAGCTTGGTCCTGGGACTAGCGGGTACCGGGGAGCTGTTTTTT
cdr3_aa: CASSLVLGLAGTGELFF